This T cell receptor (beta chain) is drawn from a study of shared clonotypes between healthy human individuals. Study-level results: Generally, estimated richness proved larger in naive subsets than it did in memory subsets.

Terminally differentiated effector memory CD45RA+ cells were excluded from the naive CD8 cells, which were CD45RO-negative and positively selected for CCR7. The trim removed 5 bases at V and 12 bases at J, leaving 14 bases unmatched. This CDR3 is 14 amino acids long. Germline-derived CDR1 and CDR2 are MNHEY and SVGAGI. Comments on this clone: Its specificity is not known.

TCRdb's table, derived via immunoSEQ multiplex PCR, lists solely in-frame clones and lacks some. Counted here are more than 2 million clones, 85% to 95% occurring once; the ten biggest clones make up about 1.1%. The sample was naive CD8+ T cells sorted from blood. This TCR derives from a man aged 18 to 30 in good health. V gene TRBV6-5 combines with J gene TRBJ1-2; 8 bases line up with TRBD1. This chain's CDR3 is CASSPGQGLGVDTF. In DNA form, the CDR3 reads TGTGCCAGCAGTCCCGGACAGGGTTTAGGGGTCGACACCTTC.